The next 14 T cell receptor beta chains were all read from a single sample in a study of identical twins. TCRdb re-analysed the 5' RACE reads in MiXCR, keeping a single row per CDR3 protein. The sample consists of around 250,000 distinct CDR3 sequences, about 8% of them appearing once. The same data also went into a second study, on yellow fever vaccine responses in identical twins.

Specimen: CD8+ T cells sorted from blood. Receptor source: a woman under 30 in good health.

At least ten counts were recorded for this clonotype. This chain links TRBV4-1 with TRBJ2-3; the D gene is possibly TRBD1 (5 bases). Per germline, CDR1 MGHRA and CDR2 YSYEKL. The CDR3 extends over 16 amino acids. V lost 4 bases to trimming and J lost 5 bases, with 19 bases between them. This CDR3 is CASSPPEPTALDTQYF. The CDR3 region has the DNA TGCGCCAGCAGCCCCCCGGAGCCGACAGCCTTAGATACGCAGTATTTT.

This clonotype was seen ten or more times. The rearrangement links TRBV20-1 to TRBJ2-7, with 8 positions matching TRBD2. Germline-derived CDR1 and CDR2 are DFQATT and SNEGSKA (reference sequence). V was pared by 0 bases and J by 0 bases, with 4 bases of the junction left unmatched. CDR3 length: 15 residues. The CDR3 DNA is TGCAGTGCTAGAGATTGGCGGGAGGCCTCCTACGAGCAGTACTTC. Its protein product is CSARDWREASYEQYF.

This clonotype was picked up many times. The V gene is TRBV9, the J gene TRBJ2-1; a weak D match, TRBD1 (6 bases). Between the trimmed V and J ends, which lost 4 bases and 4 bases, there was a span of 15 bases. The CDR3 extends over 15 amino acids. Germline V gives CDR1 SGDLS, CDR2 YYNGEE. The CDR3, as DNA: TGTGCCAGCAGCCCTAGGGTACAGGGATACAATGAGCAGTTCTTC. Amino acids: CASSPRVQGYNEQFF.

This clonotype was recorded many times. The rearrangement uses TRBV9 and TRBJ2-3, with D perhaps matching TRBD2 (6 bases). CDR1 is SGDLS and CDR2 is YYNGEE in the germline V gene. The V and J ends lost 3 bases and 1 base respectively, with 6 bases between them. This CDR3 has 13 amino acids. The CDR3 coding sequence is TGTGCCAGCAGCGCGGGGGGCACAGATACGCAGTATTTT. It encodes CASSAGGTDTQYF.

The V and J genes are TRBV4-2 and TRBJ2-3; 15 bases are shared with TRBD2. V shed 5 bases, J shed 0 bases, and the junction held 6 bases outside the gene matches. This CDR3 has 18 residues. Germline CDR1 LGHNA, CDR2 YNFKEQ. The CDR3 spells CASSEGTSGGYSTDTQYF. DNA of the CDR3: TGTGCCAGCAGCGAAGGGACTAGCGGGGGGTATAGCACAGATACGCAGTATTTT.

This clonotype has just a few counts. This sequence joins TRBV27 and TRBJ2-1; the match to TRBD1 covers 11 bases. After removal of 4 bases from V and 7 bases from J, the junction contained 9 bases not matched to a gene. Germline CDR1 and CDR2: MNHEY and SMNVEV (reference sequence). This CDR3 region has 16 residues. CDR3 DNA sequence: TGTGCCAGCAGTTCCGAGGACAGGGGGCTGGTAAATGAGCAGTTCTTC. This translates into CASSSEDRGLVNEQFF.

The chain links TRBV6-2 or TRBV6-3 to TRBJ2-3; TRBD2 might be the D (6 bases). Trimming left V 2 bases short and J 4 bases short, with 10 bases between. Looked up from germline, CDR1 is MNHEY and CDR2 is SVGEGT. The length of the CDR3 is 14 residues. As DNA, the CDR3 is TGTGCCAGCAGTTACGCCACGGGAGCAGATACGCAGTATTTT. Its protein is CASSYATGADTQYF.

This clonotype was counted many times. CDR3 loop: CASSPDWGATNEKLFF. The DNA for the CDR3 is TGTGCCAGCAGCCCCGATTGGGGGGCAACTAATGAAAAACTGTTTTTT. This chain uses TRBV3-1 with TRBJ1-4, with D maybe TRBD1 (5 bases). V was pared by 4 bases and J by 0 bases, with 12 bases between. The CDR3 has 16 amino acids. Per the germline V gene, CDR1 is LGHDT and CDR2 is YNNKEL (reference sequence).

This clonotype was counted many times. J is TRBJ2-3 and V is TRBV2, with D tentatively TRBD2 (5 bases). The CDR3 is 16 residues long. Germline CDR1 reads SNHLY; CDR2 reads FYNNEI. The V end lost 4 bases, the J end lost 0 bases, and 14 bases lay between the germline ends. Written as DNA, the CDR3 is TGTGCCAGCAGTGTCCAATGGCGGGCCAGCACAGATACGCAGTATTTT. It specifies CASSVQWRASTDTQYF.

The J gene is TRBJ2-7, the V gene TRBV29-1, with 10 bases fitting TRBD2. V lost 2 bases to trimming and J lost 2 bases; unmatched junction nucleotides: 3. The germline V gene has CDR1 SQVTM and CDR2 ANQGSEA. The CDR3 has 14 residues. CDR3 sequence (DNA): TGCAGCGTTGAAAGGCTAGCGGGGGCCTACGAGCAGTACTTC. It is translated as CSVERLAGAYEQYF.

This clonotype was recorded a few times. The V and J genes are TRBV6-1 and TRBJ2-2, with 14 positions matching TRBD2. Trimming took 5 bases from V and 3 from J; bases not matched to a gene: 5. Germline V gene lookup returns CDR1 MNHNS and CDR2 SASEGT. The CDR3 is made up of 17 amino acids. The CDR3 loop is CASSPGLAGEDTGELFF. In DNA, the CDR3 is TGTGCCAGCAGTCCGGGACTAGCGGGGGAGGACACCGGGGAGCTGTTTTTT.

This chain connects TRBV10-3 to TRBJ1-5; the D gene is possibly TRBD1 (5 bases). Germline V gives CDR1 ENHRY, CDR2 SYGVKD. CDR3 length: 14 residues. V lost 4 bases and J 0 bases, leaving 7 bases between the germline ends. The CDR3 region has the DNA TGTGCCATCAGTGGCGACAGTAGCAATCAGCCCCAGCATTTT. It translates to CAISGDSSNQPQHF.

This chain uses TRBV20-1 with TRBJ2-2; 10 positions match TRBD2. Looked up from germline, CDR1 is DFQATT and CDR2 is SNEGSKA (reference sequence). The CDR3 loop spans 17 amino acids. J gave up 8 bases and V 2 bases, and 14 bases lay outside the gene matches. The CDR3 loop is CSARSILAGEPFGELFF. The CDR3 nucleotides read TGCAGTGCTAGATCTATTCTAGCGGGAGAGCCTTTTGGGGAGCTGTTTTTT.

With respect to this clonotype: One end of the junction is discordant with germline, which a read error may explain. The chain uses TRBV7-8 and TRBJ2-2; weak D call: TRBD2 (5 bases). There are 14 residues in the CDR3. Germline V gene sequence: CDR1 SGHVS, CDR2 FQNEAQ. In DNA form, the CDR3 reads TGTCCCAGCAGGCAGGACTTGAACACCGGGGAGCTGTTTTTT. Amino acid sequence: CPSRQDLNTGELFF.